This passage covers 8 T cell receptor beta chains from one sample sequenced in a study of cytomegalovirus exposure and HLA in healthy donors. The method was immunoSEQ multiplex PCR; TCRdb's version includes in-frame clones alone and lacks a portion of them. The sample has fewer than 400,000 clones; approximately 90% are singletons. Sequencing was done on a sample of PBMCs. All receptors come from a woman aged 18-29 years in good health and CMV-seronegative.

The chain uses TRBV19 and TRBJ1-5, with D maybe TRBD1 (5 bases). Trimming shortened V by 1 base and J by 4 bases, and 8 bases separated the two germline ends. Germline V CDR1 and CDR2: LNHDA, SQIVND (reference sequence). This CDR3 comprises 14 residues. CDR3 sequence: CASSIATVNQPQHF. The CDR3, as DNA: TGTGCCAGTAGTATAGCGACAGTTAATCAGCCCCAGCATTTT.

The chain is built from TRBV6-6 and TRBJ2-7, with 8 bases fitting TRBD1. Germline V gene lookup returns CDR1 MNHNY and CDR2 SVGAGI (reference sequence). V shed 5 bases, J shed 2 bases, and the junction held 8 bases outside the gene matches. The CDR3 is made up of 15 amino acids. DNA of the CDR3: TGTGCCAGCAGTACACGGACAGGGATAGCCTACGAGCAGTACTTC. This sequence encodes CASSTRTGIAYEQYF.

The DNA for the CDR3 is TGTGCCAGCAGCTCCCACCTCCTACAGGGAACCTACGAGCAGTACTTC. It codes for CASSSHLLQGTYEQYF. The chain combines TRBV7-6 with TRBJ2-7, with TRBD1 as a possible D gene (6 bases). The V and J ends lost 4 bases and 2 bases respectively, with 18 bases between them. The CDR3 is 16 amino acids. The germline V gene encodes CDR1 SGHVS and CDR2 FNYEAQ.

CDR3 DNA sequence: TGTGCCAGCAGTGAATTGATTAGCGATAGCTCCTACAATGAGCAGTTCTTC. Amino acids: CASSELISDSSYNEQFF. The rearrangement links TRBV25-1 to TRBJ2-1; TRBD2 is a possible D gene (5 bases). The CDR3 has 17 amino acids. The V gene lost 1 base and the J gene lost 0 bases, with 13 bases spanning the gap. CDR1 and CDR2 (germline): MGHDK, SYGVNS.

This sequence joins TRBV5-1 and TRBJ2-2; 8 positions agree with TRBD1. The CDR3 is 15 amino acids. J was trimmed by 1 base and V by 6 bases; bases with no gene match: 5. In germline, CDR1 is SGHRS, CDR2 YFSETQ. CDR3 nucleotide sequence: TGCGCCAGCAACCCGGACAGGGTGAACACCGGGGAGCTGTTTTTT. Encoded protein: CASNPDRVNTGELFF.

V usage is TRBV25-1 and J usage is TRBJ2-6; D might be TRBD1 (6 bases). The CDR3 runs to 17 residues. The V end lost 3 bases, the J end lost 1 base, and 13 bases lay between the germline ends. The V gene's germline CDR1 is MGHDK and CDR2 SYGVNS. The CDR3 here is CASSEQGISSGANVLTF. CDR3 sequence (DNA): TGTGCCAGCAGTGAGCAGGGGATAAGTTCTGGGGCCAACGTCCTGACTTTC.

The chain uses TRBV6-5 and TRBJ1-1; tentatively, D is TRBD1 (6 bases). Between the trimmed V and J ends, which lost 0 bases and 4 bases, there was a span of 15 bases. There are 16 residues in the CDR3. Germline CDR1 MNHEY, CDR2 SVGAGI. CDR3 in amino acids: CASSYSVLGAATEAFF. DNA for the CDR3: TGTGCCAGCAGTTACTCGGTTTTGGGGGCGGCCACTGAAGCTTTCTTT.

The genes are TRBV7-9 and TRBJ1-1; possible D gene TRBD1, 6 bases. CDR1 is SEHNR, CDR2 FQNEAQ, per germline (reference sequence). The length of the CDR3 is 15 residues. The V end was cut by 5 bases, the J end by 2 bases, with 15 bases between. CDR3 sequence (DNA): TGTGCCAGCAGCGCCCTATCACAGGGCAACACTGAAGCTTTCTTT. Translation gives CASSALSQGNTEAFF.